The 17 T cell receptor beta chains below were found in one sample sequenced in a study of Graves' ophthalmopathy and Graves' hyperthyroidism. Using RNA transcripts, the TCR beta CDR3 regions were amplified. HTBI primers were used in a first-round RT-PCR, which preceded a second-round multiplex PCR. TCRdb called the multiplex PCR reads again in MiXCR, with one record for every CDR3 protein. This table holds fewer than 600,000 distinct CDR3 sequences, approximately 15% found once. Sequencing was carried out using blood. The receptors stem from a woman aged 30 to 39 with Graves' ophthalmopathy.

This clonotype came up a few times. The rearrangement uses TRBV3-1 and TRBJ2-7; tentative D call: TRBD2 (6 bases). The length of the CDR3 is 15 residues. Germline V lookup: CDR1 LGHDT, CDR2 YNNKEL (reference sequence). The V end lost 0 bases, the J end lost 2 bases, and 11 bases lay between the germline ends. CDR3 region: CASSQEGAGTYEQYF. The CDR3, as DNA: TGTGCCAGCAGCCAAGAAGGGGCGGGGACCTACGAGCAGTACTTC.

Only a few counts were recorded for this clonotype. V and J are TRBV5-1 and TRBJ1-2, with D hard to call. Germline V gene data show CDR1 as SGHRS and CDR2 as YFSETQ. Trimming cost V 9 bases and J 4 bases, with 16 bases left between them. The CDR3 has 13 amino acids. The CDR3 region is CATRTPGSYGYTF. The CDR3 DNA follows: TGCGCCACCCGGACGCCAGGTTCCTATGGCTACACCTTC. The full variable domain, its missing parts supplied by reference TRBV5-1 and TRBJ1-2, is KAGVTQTPRYLIKTRGQQVTLSCSPISGHRSVSWYQQTPGQGLQFLFEYFSETQRNKGNFPGRFSGRQFSNSRSEMNVSTLELGDSALYLCATRTPGSYGYTFGSGTRLTVV.

This clonotype has at least ten counts. The gene calls are TRBV19 and TRBJ2-5, with 9 bases matching TRBD1. V lost 6 bases, J lost 3 bases, and 14 bases stayed unmatched. The CDR3 is made up of 17 amino acids. Germline values: CDR1 LNHDA, CDR2 SQIVND (reference sequence). CDR3 amino acids: CASRAGTGLPLEETQYF. The CDR3 DNA reads as TGTGCCAGTAGGGCCGGGACAGGGCTTCCGTTGGAAGAGACCCAGTACTTC.

The J gene is TRBJ1-1, the V gene TRBV11-2; D is perhaps TRBD1 (5 bases). The germline V gene has CDR1 SGHAT and CDR2 FQNNGV. Trimming removed 5 bases at V and 5 bases at J, with 15 bases between. The CDR3 consists of 14 residues. CDR3 nucleotide sequence: TGTGCCAGCAGCAGAGAAGGGGCCCCTACTGAAGCTTTCTTT. This gives the protein CASSREGAPTEAFF. The entire variable domain, with the rest obtained from reference TRBV11-2 and TRBJ1-1, is as follows: EAGVAQSPRYKIIEKRQSVAFWCNPISGHATLYWYQQILGQGPKLLIQFQNNGVVDDSQLPKDRFSAERLKGVDSTLKIQPAKLEDSAVYLCASSREGAPTEAFFGQGTRLTVV.

This clonotype was recorded a few times. The gene calls are TRBV11-2 and TRBJ2-5, with TRBD1 matching over 10 bases. This CDR3 region has 15 residues. V gave up 2 bases and J gave up 4 bases; unmatched junction bases: 4. The V gene's germline CDR1 is SGHAT and CDR2 FQNNGV. The CDR3 is CASSLQGTGVETQYF. CDR3 coding DNA: TGTGCCAGCAGCTTACAAGGGACAGGGGTAGAGACCCAGTACTTC.

This chain joins TRBV4-1 and TRBJ2-2, with 10 bases matching TRBD2. Germline assignment: CDR1 MGHRA and CDR2 YSYEKL. V was pared by 4 bases and J by 1 base, with 6 bases of the junction left unmatched. The CDR3 runs 17 residues. CDR3 sequence (DNA): TGCGCCAGCAGCCTTTCCCTAGCGGGGGAGAACACCGGGGAGCTGTTTTTT. Encoded protein: CASSLSLAGENTGELFF.

The chain has TRBV6-1 and TRBJ1-2; 9 positions agree with TRBD1. Germline V CDR1 and CDR2: MNHNS, SASEGT. The CDR3 extends over 14 amino acids. V shed 6 bases and J 5 bases; nucleotides not matched to a gene: 7. The CDR3 reads CASSHGTGWYGYTF. CDR3 DNA: TGTGCCAGCAGCCACGGGACAGGGTGGTATGGCTACACCTTC.

This clonotype was seen many times. This chain uses TRBV20-1 with TRBJ1-3, with a tentative D call TRBD1 (5 bases). The length of the CDR3 is 13 residues. V lost 5 bases and J lost 0, with 8 bases in between. Germline V gives CDR1 DFQATT, CDR2 SNEGSKA (reference sequence). CDR3: CSAQDNSGNTIYF. DNA for the CDR3: TGCAGTGCTCAGGACAACTCTGGAAACACCATATATTTT.

This clonotype appeared many times. The rearrangement uses TRBV28 and TRBJ2-7; 8 positions agree with TRBD1. The CDR3 contains 15 residues. V was clipped by 6 bases and J by 3 bases; unmatched bases: 10. Germline V gene data show CDR1 as MDHEN and CDR2 as SYDVKM. Here the CDR3 reads CASRSRDRRNYEQYF. In DNA, the CDR3 is TGTGCCAGCAGGTCGAGGGACAGGAGAAACTACGAGCAGTACTTC.

The V gene is TRBV7-6, the J gene TRBJ1-1, with D perhaps matching TRBD1 (5 bases). Trimming cost V 4 bases and J 0 bases, with 9 bases left between them. Germline V gene sequence: CDR1 SGHVS, CDR2 FNYEAQ. This CDR3 has 14 amino acids. CDR3 protein: CASSYRGVNTEAFF. The CDR3 DNA is TGTGCCAGCAGCTATAGAGGGGTGAACACTGAAGCTTTCTTT.

This clonotype occurred many times. The genes are TRBV6-7 and TRBJ1-1, with D perhaps TRBD1 (5 bases). TRBV6-7 is designated an ORF whose function remains uncertain. Trimming stripped 7 bases from V and 2 bases from J, with 17 bases between. This CDR3 contains 15 residues. The CDR3 nucleotides read TGTGCCAGCATCTACGGCCTAACAGGCAACACTGAAGCTTTCTTT. This gives the protein CASIYGLTGNTEAFF.

This clonotype showed up many times. The gene calls are TRBV6-1 and TRBJ1-2; D may be TRBD1 (6 bases). V was cut by 0 bases and J by 6 bases, with 11 bases left in between. This CDR3 region has 14 residues. The germline gives CDR1 MNHNS, CDR2 SASEGT. CDR3 residues: CASSEAWTAHGYTF. The CDR3 region has the DNA TGTGCCAGCAGTGAAGCGTGGACAGCCCATGGCTACACCTTC.

This clonotype occurred many times. V and J are TRBV6-5 and TRBJ1-1; D is uncertain. The germline V and J ends were trimmed by 4 bases and 0 bases, with 15 bases remaining between them. The CDR3 extends over 16 amino acids. Germline V gene lookup returns CDR1 MNHEY and CDR2 SVGAGI. CDR3: CASSSQRGGMNTEAFF. CDR3 sequence (DNA): TGTGCCAGCAGTTCCCAGCGGGGAGGAATGAACACTGAAGCTTTCTTT.

This clonotype was counted ten times or more. This rearrangement joins TRBV6-5 to TRBJ1-6, with D uncertain. Deletions cut 7 bases from V and 5 bases from J, with 15 bases between. This CDR3 comprises 15 residues. Germline CDR1 MNHEY, CDR2 SVGAGI. CDR3 nucleotides: TGTGCCAGCATCAGTTTCCAGCCAGATAATTCACCCCTCCACTTT. Translating gives CASISFQPDNSPLHF.

This clonotype showed up many times. The V call is TRBV5-1, the J call TRBJ2-2, with 13 bases identical to TRBD2. The CDR3 has 17 residues. Germline CDR1 reads SGHRS; CDR2 reads YFSETQ. With V trimmed by 0 bases and J by 2 bases, 1 base remained unmatched. CDR3 bases: TGCGCCAGCAGCTTGGGACTAGCGGGGGGCAACACCGGGGAGCTGTTTTTT. Encoded protein: CASSLGLAGGNTGELFF.

The rearrangement joins TRBV24-1 to TRBJ2-5; D perhaps matches TRBD2 (6 bases). The germline V and J ends were trimmed by 3 bases and 5 bases, with 12 bases remaining between them. Germline values: CDR1 KGHDR, CDR2 SFDVKD. The CDR3 sequence is 14 residues long. DNA of the CDR3: TGTGCCACCAGTGATGATACAGGAGGGGAGACCCAGTACTTC. Its protein is CATSDDTGGETQYF.

Ten or more counts support this clonotype. The J gene is TRBJ2-7, the V gene TRBV6-4; 8 bases are a match to TRBD2. CDR3 length equals 14 residues. The V and J ends lost 3 bases and 2 bases, in that order; junction bases with no gene match: 3. Germline lookup yields CDR1 MRHNA and CDR2 SNTAGT. The CDR3: CASSELAETYEQYF. As DNA, the CDR3 is TGTGCCAGCAGTGAACTAGCGGAGACCTACGAGCAGTACTTC.